This TCR beta chain was captured in a study of control samples from healthy donors and cancer patients. The CDR3 has 16 amino acids. V was trimmed by 6 bases and J by 1 base, leaving 18 bases between them. Germline CDR1 MNHNS, CDR2 SASEGT. TCRdb keeps only in-frame clones here, not all; method: immunoSEQ multiplex PCR. This sample has roughly 400,000 clones, with approximately 92% found just once. This rearrangement joins TRBV6-1 to TRBJ2-5; D tentatively reads TRBD1 or TRBD2 (6 bases each). This receptor was obtained from a man in his forties or fifties with head and neck cancer. The sample comprised PBMCs. This CDR3 is CASSERGGPGQETQYF. In nucleotides, the CDR3 is TGTGCCAGCAGCGAACGAGGGGGGCCGGGCCAAGAGACCCAGTACTTC.